Listed here is a single T cell receptor beta chain. Its target is not known. Next came a second PCR, run for about 6 to 12 cycles, which used a sample-barcoded 5' primer along with a J-beta primer mix. TCRdb passed the 5' RACE reads through MiXCR, listing each CDR3 protein once. The repertoire consists of under 1 million distinct CDR3 sequences, with under 45% occurring once and the leading ten covering roughly 19%. The data belong to a study of blood T cells in healthy people across ages. J was trimmed by 1 base and V by 8 bases; bases with no gene match: 11. Germline-derived CDR1 and CDR2 are SQVTM and ANQGSEA. The CDR3 is made up of 15 amino acids. General study points: Donor CMV infection status was unknown, possibly confounding age-related changes in expanded clonotypes. Whereas aged donors had fewer naive CD4+ cells, long-lived donors had more of them and higher diversity.

The receptor comes from a man aged 60 to 75 in good health. This sequence joins TRBV29-1 and TRBJ2-1; 7 nucleotides align to TRBD2. The sample comprised blood. The DNA for the CDR3 is TGCAGCACGGCCCCAGCGGGGTTTTCCTACAATGAGCAGTTCTTC. It translates to CSTAPAGFSYNEQFF.